This paragraph covers one T cell receptor beta chain sequence. The data originate from a study of blood T cell repertoires in COVID-19. The overall study: The United States, Italy and Spain were the sources of the acute and convalescent COVID-19 samples. From T cells, B-cell-depleted T cells, or PBMCs came the material, which was cDNA or gDNA.

Per the study methods: Scientists estimated how many nucleated cells there were by amplifying reference gene primers. Repertoires were generated with immunoSEQ multiplex PCR, while TCRdb's copy carries only in-frame clones and drops some. V, J and clone size were drawn from that table, and D and trimming were deduced from the DNA. The sample has approximately 120,000 clones; roughly 87% are singletons. The germline gives CDR1 SGDLS, CDR2 YYNGEE. J was trimmed by 7 bases and V by 3 bases; bases with no gene match: 3. This CDR3 is 14 amino acids long. The origin of this receptor is a man younger than 45 who had recovered from COVID-19. Specimen: PBMCs or T cells enriched from blood (not recorded which). The rearrangement links TRBV9 to TRBJ2-1; 11 positions match TRBD2. CDR3 sequence reads: CASSARLAGNEQFF. The CDR3 DNA sequence: TGTGCCAGCAGCGCCAGACTAGCGGGGAATGAGCAGTTCTTC. Using reference TRBV9 and TRBJ2-1 for the parts outside the CDR3, the full variable domain is DSGVTQTPKHLITATGQRVTLRCSPRSGDLSVYWYQQSLDQGLQFLIQYYNGEERAKGNILERFSAQQFPDLHSELNLSSLELGDSALYFCASSARLAGNEQFFGPGTRLTVL.